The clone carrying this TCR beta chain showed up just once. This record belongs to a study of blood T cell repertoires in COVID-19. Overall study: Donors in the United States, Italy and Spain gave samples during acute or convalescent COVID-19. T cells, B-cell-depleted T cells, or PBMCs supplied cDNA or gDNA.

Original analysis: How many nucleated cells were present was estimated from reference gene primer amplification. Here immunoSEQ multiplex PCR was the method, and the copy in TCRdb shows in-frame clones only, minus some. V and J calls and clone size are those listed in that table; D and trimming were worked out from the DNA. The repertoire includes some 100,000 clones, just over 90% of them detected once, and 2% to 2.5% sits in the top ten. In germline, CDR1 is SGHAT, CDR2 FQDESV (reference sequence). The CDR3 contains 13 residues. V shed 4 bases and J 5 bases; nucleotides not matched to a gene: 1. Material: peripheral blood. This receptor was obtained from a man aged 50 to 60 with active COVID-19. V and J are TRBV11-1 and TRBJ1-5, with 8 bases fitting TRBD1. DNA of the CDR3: TGTGCCAGCAGCTCGGACAGGGATCAGCCCCAGCATTTT. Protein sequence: CASSSDRDQPQHF.